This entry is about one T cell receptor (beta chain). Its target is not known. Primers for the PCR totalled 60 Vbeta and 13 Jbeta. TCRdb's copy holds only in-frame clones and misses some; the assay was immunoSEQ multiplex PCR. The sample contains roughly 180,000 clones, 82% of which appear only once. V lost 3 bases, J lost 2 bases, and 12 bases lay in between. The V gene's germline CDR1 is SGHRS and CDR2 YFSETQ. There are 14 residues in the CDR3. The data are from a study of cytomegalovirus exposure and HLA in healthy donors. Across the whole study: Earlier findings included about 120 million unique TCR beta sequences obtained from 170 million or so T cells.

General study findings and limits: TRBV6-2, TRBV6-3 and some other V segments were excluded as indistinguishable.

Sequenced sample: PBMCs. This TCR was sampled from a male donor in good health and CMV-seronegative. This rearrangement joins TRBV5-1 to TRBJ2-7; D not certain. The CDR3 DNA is TGCGCCAGCAGCTCCGATTTAGTCCCCTACGAGCAGTACTTC. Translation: CASSSDLVPYEQYF.